These 28 T cell receptor beta chains were all obtained from the same sample, sequenced in a study of OX40 agonist ivuxolimab in advanced cancers. The data were produced by immunoSEQ multiplex PCR, yet TCRdb's version contains in-frame clones alone and is incomplete. The sample includes 100,000 or so clones, roughly 87% of them seen just once. Sequencing used CD4+ or CD8+ T cells sorted from blood, obtained in a trial of the OX40 agonist ivuxolimab. The receptors stem from an adult with an advanced solid tumor such as melanoma, head and neck, liver or kidney cancer.

The chain uses TRBV6-1 and TRBJ1-5, with D uncertain. Trimming removed 8 bases from V and 7 bases from J, with 9 bases in between. The CDR3 sequence is 11 residues long. The germline V gene encodes CDR1 MNHNS and CDR2 SASEGT. The CDR3 bases are TGTGCCAGCGGGAGAGACCAGCCCCAGCATTTT. This encodes CASGRDQPQHF.

The chain links TRBV6-6 to TRBJ1-3, with D perhaps TRBD1 (6 bases). This CDR3 is 14 amino acids long. V was cut by 2 bases and J by 2 bases, with 7 bases left in between. Germline CDR1 and CDR2: MNHNY and SVGAGI (reference sequence). CDR3 sequence: CASSYPGAGNTIYF. CDR3 nucleotides: TGTGCCAGCAGTTACCCAGGGGCTGGAAACACCATATATTTT.

V and J are TRBV2 and TRBJ2-1; 7 bases fit TRBD2. Germline V lookup: CDR1 SNHLY, CDR2 FYNNEI. This CDR3 comprises 16 residues. V gave up 1 base and J gave up 3 bases; unmatched junction bases: 6. CDR3: CASSEDAGEIYNEQFF. CDR3 DNA sequence: TGTGCCAGCAGTGAAGACGCGGGGGAGATCTACAATGAGCAGTTCTTC.

The rearrangement links TRBV6-1 to TRBJ1-5; 7 bases fit TRBD1. CDR3 size: 17 residues. Trimming removed 1 base from V and 5 bases from J; junction bases left unmatched: 11. The germline CDR1 and CDR2 sequences are MNHNS and SASEGT. CDR3 sequence reads: CASSEEGGTATYQPQHF. Here the CDR3 DNA reads TGTGCCAGCAGTGAAGAGGGGGGGACAGCTACGTATCAGCCCCAGCATTTT.

V and J are TRBV18 and TRBJ1-2; D unclear. This CDR3 comprises 13 residues. V lost 4 bases and J 2 bases, leaving 8 bases between the germline ends. Germline loops: CDR1 KGHSH, CDR2 LQKENI. The CDR3 nucleotides are TGTGCCAGCTCACAGGCCGGAAACTATGGCTACACCTTC. Its translation is CASSQAGNYGYTF.

The J gene is TRBJ1-1, the V gene TRBV5-4, with 7 bases identical to TRBD1. The CDR3 runs 15 residues. J was trimmed by 0 bases and V by 2 bases; bases with no gene match: 4. CDR1 SGHNT and CDR2 YYREEE come from the germline V gene (reference sequence). The CDR3 sequence is CASSFGTAVNTEAFF. The CDR3 region has the DNA TGTGCCAGCAGCTTCGGGACAGCCGTGAACACTGAAGCTTTCTTT.

The rearrangement joins TRBV19 to TRBJ2-1; no firm D call. Trimming removed 0 bases from V and 8 bases from J, with 5 bases in between. CDR1 and CDR2 from the germline V gene are LNHDA and SQIVND (reference sequence). CDR3 size: 12 residues. For the CDR3, the DNA is TGTGCCAGTAGTATAGATTGGGATGAGCAGTTCTTC. Translation: CASSIDWDEQFF.

The chain recombines TRBV27 with TRBJ1-2, with 8 bases matching TRBD1. Germline lookup yields CDR1 MNHEY and CDR2 SMNVEV (reference sequence). V shed 7 bases, J shed 6 bases, and the junction held 7 bases outside the gene matches. There are 13 residues in the CDR3. CDR3 loop: CASIGQGADGYTF. The CDR3 coding sequence is TGTGCCAGCATTGGGCAGGGGGCTGATGGCTACACCTTC.

The rearrangement joins TRBV7-2 to TRBJ2-2; D may be TRBD2 (6 bases). Between the trimmed V and J ends, which lost 1 base and 8 bases, there was a span of 11 bases. Germline CDR1 reads SGHTA; CDR2 reads FQGNSA. There are 14 residues in the CDR3. CDR3 bases: TGTGCCAGCAGCTTAGAGGCGGGAAGGGGGGAGCTGTTTTTT. This translates into CASSLEAGRGELFF.

This chain joins TRBV18 and TRBJ2-7; D not certain. This CDR3 spans 18 amino acids. Per the germline V gene, CDR1 is KGHSH and CDR2 is LQKENI. The germline V and J ends were trimmed by 3 bases and 0 bases, with 21 bases remaining between them. The CDR3 protein is CASSPEEGFTPDSYEQYF. CDR3 nucleotide sequence: TGTGCCAGCTCACCTGAGGAAGGGTTTACCCCCGACTCCTACGAGCAGTACTTC.

The count of this clone is one. J is TRBJ2-3 and V is TRBV18; 9 bases agree with TRBD2. Trimming at V came to 3 bases and at J to 6 bases, leaving 7 bases not matched to a gene. Per germline, CDR1 KGHSH and CDR2 LQKENI. CDR3 size: 15 residues. The CDR3 sequence is CASSPGASGADTQYF. The CDR3, as DNA: TGTGCCAGCTCACCTGGGGCTAGCGGGGCGGATACGCAGTATTTT.

The genes are TRBV30 and TRBJ1-2; tentative D call: TRBD1 (5 bases). Per the germline V gene, CDR1 is GTSNPN and CDR2 is SVGIG (reference sequence). Between the trimmed V and J ends, which lost 4 bases and 8 bases, there was a span of 11 bases. The CDR3 has 11 amino acids. CDR3 in DNA: TGTGCCTGGAAGCAGGGAGGGGGCTACACCTTC. It is translated as CAWKQGGGYTF.

The count of this clone is one. This chain uses TRBV13 with TRBJ2-4, with a weak D call TRBD1 (5 bases). Per germline, CDR1 PRHDT and CDR2 FYEKMQ (reference sequence). Trimming took off 0 bases at V and 3 bases at J, with 9 bases between the two ends. This CDR3 is built from 15 residues. The chain's CDR3 is CASSLGGVGKNIQYF. As DNA, the CDR3 is TGTGCCAGCAGCTTAGGAGGGGTTGGCAAAAACATTCAGTACTTC.

The V call is TRBV27, the J call TRBJ1-4; 9 bases map to TRBD1. V trimming: 3 bases; J trimming: 10 bases; junction bases outside the gene matches: 6. The CDR3 is made up of 14 amino acids. Germline V gene data show CDR1 as MNHEY and CDR2 as SMNVEV (reference sequence). This CDR3 reads CASSFTQGQGKLFF. The CDR3 bases are TGTGCCAGCAGTTTCACACAGGGACAGGGAAAACTGTTTTTT.

This rearrangement joins TRBV5-1 to TRBJ2-5; TRBD2 aligns across 9 bases. The trim removed 4 bases at V and 3 bases at J, leaving 7 bases unmatched. This CDR3 spans 15 amino acids. Germline V lookup: CDR1 SGHRS, CDR2 YFSETQ. The CDR3 loop is CASSAGGGAEETQYF. The CDR3 DNA reads TGCGCCAGCAGCGCGGGAGGGGGGGCAGAAGAGACCCAGTACTTC.

The rearrangement uses TRBV6-1 and TRBJ1-3; no clear D gene. Germline CDR1 is MNHNS and CDR2 is SASEGT. This CDR3 has 15 residues. The V end lost 8 bases, the J end lost 0 bases, and 14 bases lay between the germline ends. For the CDR3, the DNA is TGTGCCAGCGAAGCGTTAAGTAGCTCTGGAAACACCATATATTTT. Translated: CASEALSSSGNTIYF.

This sequence joins TRBV18 and TRBJ2-7, with a tentative D call TRBD2 (5 bases). Trimming cost V 3 bases and J 4 bases, with 13 bases left between them. CDR3 length equals 14 residues. Germline V gene sequence: CDR1 KGHSH, CDR2 LQKENI. The DNA of the CDR3 is TGTGCCAGCTCACCTCGTGACGGGAATTACGAGCAGTACTTC. Translation: CASSPRDGNYEQYF.

The chain carries TRBV6-1 and TRBJ1-2; D is possibly TRBD1 (6 bases). The CDR3 runs 14 residues. Germline CDR1 MNHNS, CDR2 SASEGT. V dropped 4 bases and J dropped 0 bases, with 9 bases sitting between them. The CDR3 nucleotides read TGTGCCAGCAGTGGAGGGGGAGCTAACTATGGCTACACCTTC. It yields the protein CASSGGGANYGYTF.

V and J are TRBV19 and TRBJ2-1; no firm D call. The CDR3 spans 12 residues. Germline V gene sequence: CDR1 LNHDA, CDR2 SQIVND (reference sequence). Trimming took 1 base from V and 7 from J, leaving 5 bases between them. This chain's CDR3 is CASSIGQNEQFF. CDR3 nucleotides: TGTGCCAGTAGTATAGGCCAGAATGAGCAGTTCTTC.

This clone has just one count. CDR3 sequence: CASSIVGRANTEAFF. CDR3 DNA: TGTGCCAGTAGTATTGTCGGGCGCGCAAACACTGAAGCTTTCTTT. J is TRBJ1-1 and V is TRBV19, with D unclear. The germline V gene encodes CDR1 LNHDA and CDR2 SQIVND (reference sequence). V dropped 3 bases and J dropped 2 bases, with 13 bases sitting between them. CDR3 size: 15 residues.

This chain joins TRBV9 and TRBJ2-5; D gene ambiguous. This CDR3 has 15 residues. Germline V gives CDR1 SGDLS, CDR2 YYNGEE. The ends were cut back, 0 bases at V and 4 bases at J, with 13 bases in the middle. Written as DNA, the CDR3 is TGTGCCAGCAGCGTAGGGAACCCTCTCGTAGAGACCCAGTACTTC. Its translation: CASSVGNPLVETQYF. Variable domain in full (rest from reference TRBV9 and TRBJ2-5): DSGVTQTPKHLITATGQRVTLRCSPRSGDLSVYWYQQSLDQGLQFLIQYYNGEERAKGNILERFSAQQFPDLHSELNLSSLELGDSALYFCASSVGNPLVETQYFGPGTRLLVL.

CDR3 protein: CASSFGLYEQYF. CDR3 DNA: TGTGCCAGCAGTTTCGGGCTCTACGAGCAGTACTTC. V usage is TRBV28 and J usage is TRBJ2-7; D not certain. Germline V gives CDR1 MDHEN, CDR2 SYDVKM. Trimming took off 3 bases at V and 3 bases at J, with 6 bases between the two ends. The CDR3 is made up of 12 amino acids.

This sequence joins TRBV6-5 and TRBJ1-1; unclear D gene. The V and J ends lost 1 base and 1 base respectively, with 4 bases between them. Germline V CDR1 and CDR2: MNHEY, SVGAGI. The CDR3 runs to 13 residues. The CDR3 protein is CASSYYENTEAFF. The CDR3 bases are TGTGCCAGCAGTTACTACGAGAACACTGAAGCTTTCTTT.

In its sample, this clone was seen once. The CDR3 DNA follows: TGTGCCTGGAGTGTAAATTTCCCCGGGACAAACTCTGGAAACACCATATATTTT. Its protein product is CAWSVNFPGTNSGNTIYF. The V gene is TRBV30, the J gene TRBJ1-3, with D perhaps matching TRBD1 (6 bases). From germline, CDR1 is GTSNPN and CDR2 SVGIG (reference sequence). With 0 bases removed from V and 0 bases from J, the gap between germline ends came to 18 bases. The CDR3 is 18 residues long.

This chain joins TRBV21-1 and TRBJ2-1. TRBV21-1 is a listed pseudogene. CDR3 length: 17 amino acids. Here the CDR3 reads CASSKCGTPLGNNEQFF. The CDR3 nucleotides are TGTGCCAGCAGCAAGTGCGGCACACCCTTGGGCAACAATGAGCAGTTCTTC.

V usage is TRBV10-3 and J usage is TRBJ2-1, with D perhaps TRBD1 or TRBD2 (5 bases each). The CDR3 covers 13 residues. Looked up from germline, CDR1 is ENHRY and CDR2 is SYGVKD. V lost 11 bases, J lost 4 bases, and 15 bases lay in between. CDR3 residues: CAVRDLKYNEQFF. CDR3 DNA sequence: TGTGCCGTCCGGGACCTAAAATACAATGAGCAGTTCTTC.

The CDR3 sequence is CASSPQGREQYF. Written as DNA, the CDR3 is TGTGCCAGCAGCCCACAGGGTAGAGAGCAGTACTTC. The rearrangement links TRBV5-6 to TRBJ2-7, with D possibly matching TRBD1 (6 bases). This CDR3 spans 12 amino acids. V was trimmed by 4 bases and J by 7 bases, leaving 12 bases between them. In germline, CDR1 is SGHDT, CDR2 YYEEEE.

The J gene is TRBJ2-1, the V gene TRBV11-1; the D gene could be TRBD1 or TRBD2 (6 bases each). Germline assignment: CDR1 SGHAT and CDR2 FQDESV (reference sequence). With 5 bases removed from V and 9 bases from J, the gap between germline ends came to 20 bases. This CDR3 comprises 15 residues. This CDR3 reads CASSQDRTGAGEQFF. CDR3 nucleotide sequence: TGTGCCAGCAGCCAAGACAGAACGGGGGCGGGTGAGCAGTTCTTC.